This entry lists 13 T cell receptor beta chains sequenced from one sample in a study of a mutant IDH1 vaccine in newly diagnosed glioma. The antigens for these receptors are not known. TCRdb's copy holds only in-frame clones and misses some; the assay was immunoSEQ multiplex PCR. The profile shows tens of thousands of clones, approximately 81% of them singletons. Documented time point: week 35, safety follow-up. Doses consisted of 300 ug of mutant IDH1 20-mer peptide each, paired with topical imiquimod. The specimen was PBMCs, collected from a glioma patient whose treatment included an IDH1 peptide vaccine. These TCRs come from a woman in her late teens or twenties with glioma.

CDR3 protein: CASSYSSGGTNYGYTF. CDR3 bases: TGTGCCAGCAGTTACTCTTCAGGGGGAACTAACTATGGCTACACCTTC. The chain employs TRBV6-6 and TRBJ1-2; TRBD1 aligns across 7 bases. CDR3 length: 16 residues. The ends lost 0 bases at V and 0 bases at J; junction bases unmatched: 4. Germline-derived CDR1 and CDR2 are MNHNY and SVGAGI (reference sequence).

The V and J genes are TRBV5-6 and TRBJ1-1; D is uncertain. CDR1 is SGHDT and CDR2 is YYEEEE in the germline V gene. Trimming removed 4 bases from V and 1 base from J, with 11 bases in between. The CDR3 spans 14 residues. This CDR3 is CASSLRHQNTEAFF. The CDR3 DNA follows: TGTGCCAGCAGCCTTCGACATCAGAACACTGAAGCTTTCTTT.

The chain links TRBV9 to TRBJ1-1; possibly TRBD1 for D (6 bases). Germline-derived CDR1 and CDR2 are SGDLS and YYNGEE. V was pared by 5 bases and J by 4 bases, with 15 bases between. CDR3 length equals 14 residues. CDR3 DNA sequence: TGTGCCAGCAGTTTACAGGGTTCGGGCACTGAAGCTTTCTTT. Translation gives CASSLQGSGTEAFF.

The V and J genes are TRBV29-1 and TRBJ1-2, with 7 positions matching TRBD1. The CDR3 loop spans 13 amino acids. Trimming took 5 bases from V and 7 from J; bases not matched to a gene: 10. The germline V gene has CDR1 SQVTM and CDR2 ANQGSEA. The CDR3 coding sequence is TGCAGCGTTCACGGTGAGGGGGCCGGTGGCTACACCTTC. It is translated as CSVHGEGAGGYTF. Full variable domain (remainder filled in from reference TRBV29-1 and TRBJ1-2): SAVISQKPSRDICQRGTSLTIQCQVDSQVTMMFWYRQQPGQSLTLIATANQGSEATYESGFVIDKFPISRPNLTFSTLTVSNMSPEDSSIYLCSVHGEGAGGYTFGSGTRLTVV.

The V gene is TRBV29-1, the J gene TRBJ1-1, with a weak D call TRBD1 (6 bases). Trimming removed 7 bases at V and 0 bases at J, with 15 bases between. CDR3 length: 14 residues. The germline V gene encodes CDR1 SQVTM and CDR2 ANQGSEA. The CDR3 coding sequence is TGCAGCGCCGCCCCGGGACAACTGAACACTGAAGCTTTCTTT. This gives the protein CSAAPGQLNTEAFF.

The rearrangement uses TRBV4-1 and TRBJ1-1, with D unresolved. This CDR3 has 14 residues. V was cut by 2 bases and J by 0 bases, with 7 bases left in between. Looked up from germline, CDR1 is MGHRA and CDR2 is YSYEKL. Written as DNA, the CDR3 is TGCGCCAGCAGCCAATCTATTATGAACACTGAAGCTTTCTTT. Protein sequence: CASSQSIMNTEAFF.

The chain employs TRBV9 and TRBJ2-7, with a tentative D call TRBD1 (6 bases). Trimming cost V 2 bases and J 3 bases, with 9 bases left between them. Germline V gene sequence: CDR1 SGDLS, CDR2 YYNGEE. This CDR3 has 13 residues. The CDR3 DNA reads as TGTGCCAGCAGCGTCGGACAGCACTACGAGCAGTACTTC. As protein: CASSVGQHYEQYF.

V gene TRBV4-3 combines with J gene TRBJ2-2, with 8 bases lining up with TRBD1. The CDR3 contains 16 residues. The germline V gene encodes CDR1 LGHNA and CDR2 YSLEER. Losses at the gene ends were 3 bases for V and 7 bases for J; bases not matched to a gene: 10. The chain's CDR3 is CASSQGAGGKIGELFF. The CDR3, as DNA: TGCGCCAGCAGCCAGGGGGCAGGGGGCAAAATCGGGGAGCTGTTTTTT.

The genes are TRBV7-9 and TRBJ2-1; D is uncertain. CDR3 length: 15 amino acids. CDR1 is SEHNR and CDR2 is FQNEAQ in the germline V gene (reference sequence). V was trimmed by 3 bases and J by 6 bases, leaving 15 bases between them. The CDR3 bases are TGTGCCAGCAGCTTCGGAGATACCAACGCCAATGAGCAGTTCTTC. It specifies CASSFGDTNANEQFF.

V is TRBV7-2 and J is TRBJ1-5; D possibly corresponds to TRBD1 (6 bases). The germline V gene encodes CDR1 SGHTA and CDR2 FQGNSA. V was cut by 3 bases and J by 1 base, with 10 bases left in between. The CDR3 contains 15 residues. Here the CDR3 reads CASSLGGASNQPQHF. The CDR3 coding sequence is TGTGCCAGCAGCTTGGGGGGGGCAAGCAATCAGCCCCAGCATTTT.

This sequence joins TRBV29-1 and TRBJ1-1, with unresolved D. This CDR3 is 11 amino acids long. Per germline, CDR1 SQVTM and CDR2 ANQGSEA. V lost 6 bases to trimming and J lost 0 bases, with 5 bases between them. The CDR3 loop is CSVLMNTEAFF. In DNA form, the CDR3 reads TGCAGCGTACTCATGAACACTGAAGCTTTCTTT.

This clone was counted between two and nine times. This sequence joins TRBV29-1 and TRBJ1-1; D may be TRBD1 (5 bases). CDR1 and CDR2 (germline): SQVTM, ANQGSEA. V dropped 7 bases and J dropped 2 bases, with 14 bases sitting between them. This CDR3 has 13 amino acids. This CDR3 is CSGGPGYNTEAFF. In DNA, the CDR3 is TGCAGCGGGGGACCAGGGTACAACACTGAAGCTTTCTTT. Full variable domain (missing parts from reference TRBV29-1 and TRBJ1-1): SAVISQKPSRDICQRGTSLTIQCQVDSQVTMMFWYRQQPGQSLTLIATANQGSEATYESGFVIDKFPISRPNLTFSTLTVSNMSPEDSSIYLCSGGPGYNTEAFFGQGTRLTVV.

The rearrangement joins TRBV10-3 to TRBJ2-3, with D possibly matching TRBD2 (7 bases). Germline CDR1 is ENHRY and CDR2 is SYGVKD. The CDR3 consists of 15 residues. Trimming stripped 6 bases from V and 2 bases from J, with 15 bases between. CDR3 nucleotide sequence: TGTGCCATCAGCCTTGCGGGGGCCTCCACAGATACGCAGTATTTT. This codes for CAISLAGASTDTQYF.